The 11 T cell receptor beta chains below come from one sample, sequenced in a study of HIV-infected children after antiretroviral therapy interruption. Treatment meaning: PENTA 11 planned treatment interruption arm or continuous ART arm. RNA-based 3' RACE libraries used unique molecular identifiers. TCRdb reprocessed the 3' RACE reads via MiXCR and lists one record per CDR3 protein. Of about 46,000 distinct CDR3 sequences in the sample, approximately 4% were seen once. Sample: CD45RA+ CD4+ T cells from PBMCs, pooled from several time points, taken from a donor given antiretroviral therapy, either interrupted or continuous. Subset indicated: naive CD4+ CD45RA+ CD45RO- T cells. These receptors all stem from a pool of human donors with HIV.

The chain carries TRBV29-1 and TRBJ1-1; D not resolved. Per germline, CDR1 SQVTM and CDR2 ANQGSEA. The CDR3 has 13 amino acids. With 7 bases removed from V and 1 base from J, the gap between germline ends came to 13 bases. CDR3 sequence (DNA): TGCAGCGCCCTGGGCAGTTCGAACACTGAAGCTTTCTTT. Its translation is CSALGSSNTEAFF. Full variable domain (remainder filled in from reference TRBV29-1 and TRBJ1-1): SAVISQKPSRDICQRGTSLTIQCQVDSQVTMMFWYRQQPGQSLTLIATANQGSEATYESGFVIDKFPISRPNLTFSTLTVSNMSPEDSSIYLCSALGSSNTEAFFGQGTRLTVV.

This clonotype has ten or more counts. The V gene is TRBV23-1, the J gene TRBJ2-3, with D hard to call. TRBV23-1 is sorted into the ORF group, with uncertain function. The CDR3 consists of 15 residues. The ends were cut back, 0 bases at V and 0 bases at J, with 7 bases in the middle. The CDR3 DNA reads TGCGCCAGCAGTCAATCAGTTTGTAGCACAGATACGCAGTATTTT. Translation gives CASSQSVCSTDTQYF.

This clonotype showed up many times. This rearrangement joins TRBV28 to TRBJ2-7; 7 bases are shared with TRBD1. This CDR3 is 20 amino acids long. Trimming removed 6 bases from V and 4 bases from J; junction bases left unmatched: 27. Germline V gives CDR1 MDHEN, CDR2 SYDVKM. In DNA form, the CDR3 reads TGTGCCAGCAGCGCAACCCTCAGCTCCCCTGCAGGGGGTGCGGCGTACGAGCAGTACTTC. Its protein product is CASSATLSSPAGGAAYEQYF.

This clonotype has a count of ten or more. The chain joins TRBV5-5 to TRBJ2-3; the D gene is possibly TRBD2 (5 bases). Germline V gene sequence: CDR1 SGHKS, CDR2 YYEKEE (reference sequence). The V gene lost 0 bases and the J gene lost 5 bases, with 10 bases spanning the gap. The CDR3 is made up of 14 amino acids. In DNA, the CDR3 is TGTGCCAGCAGCTTGGGTTCGGGGAGAGATACGCAGTATTTT. This gives the protein CASSLGSGRDTQYF. The full variable domain, its missing parts supplied by reference TRBV5-5 and TRBJ2-3, is DAGVTQSPTHLIKTRGQQVTLRCSPISGHKSVSWYQQVLGQGPQFIFQYYEKEERGRGNFPDRFSARQFPNYSSELNVNALLLGDSALYLCASSLGSGRDTQYFGPGTRLTVL.

This clonotype has a handful of counts. The rearrangement joins TRBV25-1 to TRBJ2-3; D might be TRBD1 or TRBD2, each matching 5 bases. The CDR3 has 16 amino acids. Germline CDR1 MGHDK, CDR2 SYGVNS. V was shortened by 8 bases and J by 0 bases, with 18 bases between the two germline ends. Written as DNA, the CDR3 is TGTGCCAGCTCACCCGGGACGTTCTTTAGCACAGATACGCAGTATTTT. It is translated as CASSPGTFFSTDTQYF.

In this sample, this clonotype turned up many times. The CDR3 bases are TGTGCCAGCAGCTCCCAGACAGGGGGAAACACCATATATTTT. Its translation: CASSSQTGGNTIYF. The rearrangement joins TRBV7-2 to TRBJ1-3; 7 nucleotides match TRBD1. This CDR3 contains 14 residues. The junction had 4 bases not matched to a gene; V was cut back by 4 bases and J by 4 bases. Germline assignment: CDR1 SGHTA and CDR2 FQGNSA.

This clonotype was detected only a few times. V and J are TRBV29-1 and TRBJ1-1; D gene unclear. Trimming took 4 bases from V and 10 from J, leaving 13 bases between them. There are 11 residues in the CDR3. Germline-derived CDR1 and CDR2 are SQVTM and ANQGSEA. In nucleotides, the CDR3 is TGCAGCGTTGCCGGACCTTCGTTAGCTTTCTTT. Translated: CSVAGPSLAFF.

At least ten counts were recorded for this clonotype. The chain carries TRBV7-2 and TRBJ2-1, with TRBD2 matching over 8 bases. The V segment lost 0 bases and the J segment 6 bases; nucleotides outside the gene matches: 4. CDR3 length: 15 residues. CDR1 and CDR2 from the germline V gene are SGHTA and FQGNSA. CDR3 DNA sequence: TGTGCCAGCAGCTTAGCCGGGACTAGTGTCAATGAGCAGTTCTTC. This gives the protein CASSLAGTSVNEQFF.

The chain uses TRBV6-9 and TRBJ1-1; TRBD1 might be the D (6 bases). This CDR3 region has 15 residues. CDR1 MNHGY and CDR2 SVAAGI come from the germline V gene. V gave up 0 bases and J gave up 1 base, with 9 bases separating them. The CDR3 DNA reads TGTGCCAGCAGTTATTCGGGCAGGGGGAACACTGAAGCTTTCTTT. It yields the protein CASSYSGRGNTEAFF.

This clonotype came up many times. V is TRBV20-1 and J is TRBJ1-6; maybe TRBD1 (5 bases). CDR1 and CDR2 (germline): DFQATT, SNEGSKA (reference sequence). The CDR3 totals 14 residues. V gave up 0 bases and J gave up 10 bases, with 13 bases separating them. The CDR3 here is CSARDQAGYSPLHF. Written as DNA, the CDR3 is TGCAGTGCTAGAGATCAGGCAGGGTACTCACCCCTCCACTTT.

At least ten counts were recorded for this clonotype. The chain has TRBV24-1 and TRBJ1-3; D ambiguous. CDR1 is KGHDR and CDR2 is SFDVKD in the germline V gene. V lost 3 bases and J 8 bases, leaving 13 bases between the germline ends. The CDR3 has 14 amino acids. The CDR3 here is CATSDPWMGDTIYF. The DNA for the CDR3 is TGTGCCACCAGTGATCCTTGGATGGGAGACACCATATATTTT.